This passage covers 12 T cell receptor beta chains from one sample sequenced in a study of spatial heterogeneity in lung cancer. TCRdb passed the 5' RACE reads through MiXCR, listing each CDR3 protein once. The table has about 110,000 distinct CDR3 sequences, under 14% seen once. As for time point: blood at routine non-recurrence follow-up after resection. This sample comprised PBMCs, obtained at follow-up. The receptor source for this set is a female donor with early-stage non-small cell lung cancer.

The V call is TRBV3-1, the J call TRBJ2-5, with a weak D call TRBD2 (6 bases). V was cut by 4 bases and J by 4 bases, with 16 bases left in between. The CDR3 runs 15 residues. The germline V gene has CDR1 LGHDT and CDR2 YNNKEL (reference sequence). Written as DNA, the CDR3 is TGTGCCAGCAGCCGGGGGGAAAACCTCCCAGAGACCCAGTACTTC. It translates to CASSRGENLPETQYF.

This clonotype was picked up many times. V and J are TRBV5-1 and TRBJ2-5; 9 nucleotides line up with TRBD1. The V and J ends lost 4 bases and 5 bases, in that order; junction bases with no gene match: 6. Germline loops: CDR1 SGHRS, CDR2 YFSETQ. CDR3 length equals 14 residues. CDR3 nucleotide sequence: TGCGCCAGCAGCCCGGGACAGGGCTATGAGACCCAGTACTTC. It codes for CASSPGQGYETQYF.

V usage is TRBV24-1 and J usage is TRBJ2-1; 15 nucleotides match TRBD2. V dropped 6 bases and J dropped 8; count of bases not matched to a gene: 10. This CDR3 spans 17 amino acids. Per germline, CDR1 KGHDR and CDR2 SFDVKD. The DNA for the CDR3 is TGTGCCACCAGTCTCGGACTAGCGGGAGGGCCAGGATATGAGCAGTTCTTC. This gives the protein CATSLGLAGGPGYEQFF.

This clonotype was counted at least ten times. The chain recombines TRBV7-9 with TRBJ2-1; 7 positions agree with TRBD1. The length of the CDR3 is 17 residues. V lost 4 bases, J lost 0 bases, and 9 bases stayed unmatched. Germline V gene sequence: CDR1 SEHNR, CDR2 FQNEAQ (reference sequence). The CDR3 sequence is CASSSTQGRNSYNEQFF. CDR3 DNA: TGTGCCAGCAGCTCGACACAGGGGCGAAACTCCTACAATGAGCAGTTCTTC.

V and J are TRBV6-1 and TRBJ2-1; TRBD2 matches at 7 bases. V lost 1 base and J lost 13; bases outside the gene matches: 4. Germline V gene sequence: CDR1 MNHNS, CDR2 SASEGT. The CDR3 consists of 12 residues. DNA for the CDR3: TGTGCCAGCAGTGAAGTGACTAGCATCCAGTTCTTC. It is translated as CASSEVTSIQFF.

This clonotype was recorded once. The chain employs TRBV7-2 and TRBJ2-3; D remains unclear. Germline V gene lookup returns CDR1 SGHTA and CDR2 FQGNSA. CDR3 length: 15 amino acids. V was cut by 1 base and J by 0 bases, with 8 bases left in between. The CDR3 bases are TGTGCCAGCAGCTTAGTTTACAGAAGCACAGATACGCAGTATTTT. This gives the protein CASSLVYRSTDTQYF.

This clonotype has a handful of counts. The chain uses TRBV6-5 and TRBJ2-1; no firm D call. There are 17 residues in the CDR3. The ends were cut back, 2 bases at V and 0 bases at J, with 14 bases in the middle. Germline lookup yields CDR1 MNHEY and CDR2 SVGAGI. CDR3 in DNA: TGTGCCAGCAGTTACCGGGCGGAGCGCCTCTCCTACAATGAGCAGTTCTTC. Translating gives CASSYRAERLSYNEQFF.

In its sample, this clonotype was seen a few times. V gene TRBV28 combines with J gene TRBJ1-4; D unresolved. The V end was cut by 6 bases, the J end by 2 bases, with 16 bases between. CDR1 and CDR2 from the germline V gene are MDHEN and SYDVKM. The CDR3 sequence is 16 residues long. CDR3: CASSPSLLGTNEKLFF. The CDR3 coding sequence is TGTGCCAGCAGCCCGTCCTTACTGGGGACTAATGAAAAACTGTTTTTT. Full variable domain (missing parts from reference TRBV28 and TRBJ1-4): DVKVTQSSRYLVKRTGEKVFLECVQDMDHENMFWYRQDPGLGLRLIYFSYDVKMKEKGDIPEGYSVSREKKERFSLILESASTNQTSMYLCASSPSLLGTNEKLFFGSGTQLSVL.

The CDR3 nucleotides read TGTGCCAGTTTACTTAGGGGACAGGGTTTGGAGGGCTACACCTTC. This gives the protein CASLLRGQGLEGYTF. The chain has TRBV19 and TRBJ1-2, with 9 bases aligning to TRBD1. Per the germline V gene, CDR1 is LNHDA and CDR2 is SQIVND (reference sequence). The length of the CDR3 is 15 residues. Trimming at V came to 8 bases and at J to 8 bases, leaving 15 bases not matched to a gene.

The chain couples TRBV3-1 to TRBJ2-3; tentatively, D is TRBD2 (5 bases). Germline-derived CDR1 and CDR2 are LGHDT and YNNKEL (reference sequence). V was clipped by 4 bases and J by 1 base, with 6 bases between them. This CDR3 is 13 amino acids long. The CDR3 reads CASSRRGTDTQYF. The CDR3 bases are TGTGCCAGCAGCCGGCGGGGCACAGATACGCAGTATTTT.

Concerning this clonotype itself: This could be a read error, since a much larger clone is one nucleotide away. This chain links TRBV29-1 with TRBJ2-3; D remains ambiguous. Germline V CDR1 and CDR2: SQVTM, ANQGSEA. The length of the CDR3 is 11 residues. The CDR3 DNA follows: TGCAGCGTTGAACTCCTAGATAAGCAGTATTTT. It is translated as CSVELLDKQYF.

V usage is TRBV7-2 and J usage is TRBJ2-5; 8 bases are a match to TRBD2. Germline V gene data show CDR1 as SGHTA and CDR2 as FQGNSA. After removal of 5 bases from V and 5 bases from J, the junction contained 7 bases not matched to a gene. The CDR3 is made up of 14 amino acids. CDR3 nucleotides: TGTGCCAGCAGCCTAAGCGGGAGTCTTGAGACCCAGTACTTC. Amino acids: CASSLSGSLETQYF.